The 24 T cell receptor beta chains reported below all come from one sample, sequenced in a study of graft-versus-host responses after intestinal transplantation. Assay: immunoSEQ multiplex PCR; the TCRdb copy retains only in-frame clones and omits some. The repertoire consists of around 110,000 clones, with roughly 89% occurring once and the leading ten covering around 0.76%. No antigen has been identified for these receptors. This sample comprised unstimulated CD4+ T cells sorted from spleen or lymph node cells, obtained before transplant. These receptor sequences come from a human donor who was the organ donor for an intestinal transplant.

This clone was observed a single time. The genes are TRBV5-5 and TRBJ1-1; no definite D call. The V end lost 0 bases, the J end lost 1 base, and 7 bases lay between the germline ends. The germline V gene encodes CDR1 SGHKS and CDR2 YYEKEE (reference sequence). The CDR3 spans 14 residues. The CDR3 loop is CASSLGPANTEAFF. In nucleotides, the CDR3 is TGTGCCAGCAGCTTGGGACCAGCGAACACTGAAGCTTTCTTT.

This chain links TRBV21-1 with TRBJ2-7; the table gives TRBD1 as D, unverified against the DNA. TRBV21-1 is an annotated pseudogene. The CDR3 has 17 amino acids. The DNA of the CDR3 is TGTGCCAGCAGCACCTACGGACAGCCCGTGGGGATCTACGAGCAGTACTTC. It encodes CASSTYGQPVGIYEQYF.

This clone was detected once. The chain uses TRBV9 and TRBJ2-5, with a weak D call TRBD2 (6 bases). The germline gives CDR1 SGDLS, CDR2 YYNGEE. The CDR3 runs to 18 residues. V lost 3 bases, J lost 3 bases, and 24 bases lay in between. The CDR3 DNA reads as TGTGCCAGCAGCGCGACCAGACTAGTTCGTGCGGTAAAAGAGACCCAGTACTTC. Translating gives CASSATRLVRAVKETQYF.

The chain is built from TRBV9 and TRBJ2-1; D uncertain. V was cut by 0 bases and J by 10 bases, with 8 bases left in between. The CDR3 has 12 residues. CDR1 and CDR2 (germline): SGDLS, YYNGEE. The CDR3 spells CASSVVHGEQFF. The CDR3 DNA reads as TGTGCCAGCAGCGTAGTACATGGAGAGCAGTTCTTC.

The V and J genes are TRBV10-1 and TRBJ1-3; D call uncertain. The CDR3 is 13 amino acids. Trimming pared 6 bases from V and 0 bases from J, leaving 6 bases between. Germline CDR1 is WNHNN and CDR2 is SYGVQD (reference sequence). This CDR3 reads CASRATSGNTIYF. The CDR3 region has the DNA TGCGCCAGCAGGGCCACCTCTGGAAACACCATATATTTT.

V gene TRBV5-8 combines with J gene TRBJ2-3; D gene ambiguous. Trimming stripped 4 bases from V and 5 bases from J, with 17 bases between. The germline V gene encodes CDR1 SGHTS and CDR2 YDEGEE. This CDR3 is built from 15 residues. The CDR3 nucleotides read TGTGCCAGCAGCGCAAAAGGGATCTCTCTAGATACGCAGTATTTT. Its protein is CASSAKGISLDTQYF.

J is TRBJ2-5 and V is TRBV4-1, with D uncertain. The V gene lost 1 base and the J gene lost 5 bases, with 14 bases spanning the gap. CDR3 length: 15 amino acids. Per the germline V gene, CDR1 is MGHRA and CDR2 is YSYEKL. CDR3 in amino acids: CASSQGNSAAETQYF. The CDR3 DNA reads TGCGCCAGCAGCCAAGGAAACAGTGCGGCGGAGACCCAGTACTTC.

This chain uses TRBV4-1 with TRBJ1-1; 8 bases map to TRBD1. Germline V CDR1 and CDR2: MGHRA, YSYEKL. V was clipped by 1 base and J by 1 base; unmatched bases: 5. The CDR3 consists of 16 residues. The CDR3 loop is CASSQVWQGANTEAFF. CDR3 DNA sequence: TGCGCCAGCAGCCAAGTGTGGCAGGGGGCGAACACTGAAGCTTTCTTT.

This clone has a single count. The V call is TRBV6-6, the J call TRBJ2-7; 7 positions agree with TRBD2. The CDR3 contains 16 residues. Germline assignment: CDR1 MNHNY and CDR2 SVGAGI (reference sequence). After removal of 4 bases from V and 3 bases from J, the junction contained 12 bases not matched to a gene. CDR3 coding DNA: TGTGCCAGCAGTTTAGTGGGAATAGCGGGCCTCTACGAGCAGTACTTC. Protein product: CASSLVGIAGLYEQYF.

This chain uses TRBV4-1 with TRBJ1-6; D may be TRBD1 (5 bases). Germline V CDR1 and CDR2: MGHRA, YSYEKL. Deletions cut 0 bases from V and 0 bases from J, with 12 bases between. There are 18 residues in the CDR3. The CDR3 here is CASSQDGDRTSYNSPLHF. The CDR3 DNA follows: TGCGCCAGCAGCCAAGATGGGGACCGTACCTCCTATAATTCACCCCTCCACTTT.

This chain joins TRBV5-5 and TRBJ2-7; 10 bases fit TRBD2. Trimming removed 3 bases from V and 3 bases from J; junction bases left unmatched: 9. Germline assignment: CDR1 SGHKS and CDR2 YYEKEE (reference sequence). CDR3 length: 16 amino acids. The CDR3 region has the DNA TGTGCCAGCAGCTCGGCCGGGACTAGCGTGGTCTACGAGCAGTACTTC. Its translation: CASSSAGTSVVYEQYF. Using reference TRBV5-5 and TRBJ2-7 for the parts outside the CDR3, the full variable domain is DAGVTQSPTHLIKTRGQQVTLRCSPISGHKSVSWYQQVLGQGPQFIFQYYEKEERGRGNFPDRFSARQFPNYSSELNVNALLLGDSALYLCASSSAGTSVVYEQYFGPGTRLTVT.

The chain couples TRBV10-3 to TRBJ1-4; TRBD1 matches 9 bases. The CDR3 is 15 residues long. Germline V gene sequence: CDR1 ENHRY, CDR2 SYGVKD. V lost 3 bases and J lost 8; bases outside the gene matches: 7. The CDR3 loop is CAISDTGQGGEKLFF. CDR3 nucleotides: TGTGCCATCAGTGACACGGGACAGGGAGGCGAAAAACTGTTTTTT.

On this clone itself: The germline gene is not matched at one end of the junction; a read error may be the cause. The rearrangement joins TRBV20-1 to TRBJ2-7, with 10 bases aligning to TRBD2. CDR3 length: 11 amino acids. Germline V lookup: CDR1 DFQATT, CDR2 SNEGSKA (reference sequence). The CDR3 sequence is CSARTSGAHLF. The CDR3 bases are TGCAGTGCTAGAACTAGCGGGGCTCACTTATTC.

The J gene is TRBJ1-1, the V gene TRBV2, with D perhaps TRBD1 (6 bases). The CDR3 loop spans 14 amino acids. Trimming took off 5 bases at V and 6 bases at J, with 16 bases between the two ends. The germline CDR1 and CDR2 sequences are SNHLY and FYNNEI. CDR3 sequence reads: CASSMGQGRAEAFF. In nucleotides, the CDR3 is TGTGCCAGCAGTATGGGACAAGGGAGGGCTGAAGCTTTCTTT.

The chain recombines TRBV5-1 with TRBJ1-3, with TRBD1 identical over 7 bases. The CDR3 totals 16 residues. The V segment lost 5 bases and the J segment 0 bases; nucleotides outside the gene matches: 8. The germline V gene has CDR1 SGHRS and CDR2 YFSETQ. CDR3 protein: CASSSGQLGSGNTIYF. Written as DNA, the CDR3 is TGCGCCAGCAGTTCGGGACAGTTAGGCTCTGGAAACACCATATATTTT. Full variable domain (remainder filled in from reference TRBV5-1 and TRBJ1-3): KAGVTQTPRYLIKTRGQQVTLSCSPISGHRSVSWYQQTPGQGLQFLFEYFSETQRNKGNFPGRFSGRQFSNSRSEMNVSTLELGDSALYLCASSSGQLGSGNTIYFGEGSWLTVV.

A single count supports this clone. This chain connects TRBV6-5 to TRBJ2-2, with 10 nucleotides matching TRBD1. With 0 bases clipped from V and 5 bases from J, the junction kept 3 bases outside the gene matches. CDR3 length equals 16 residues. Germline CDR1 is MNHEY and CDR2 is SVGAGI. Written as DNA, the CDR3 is TGTGCCAGCAGTTACTCGGGACAGGGGAGAACCGGGGAGCTGTTTTTT. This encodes CASSYSGQGRTGELFF.

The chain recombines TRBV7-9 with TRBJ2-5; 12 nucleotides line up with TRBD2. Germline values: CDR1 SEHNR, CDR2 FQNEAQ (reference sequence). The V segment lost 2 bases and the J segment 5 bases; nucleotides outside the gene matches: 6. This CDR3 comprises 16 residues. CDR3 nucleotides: TGTGCCAGCAGCTTACGGACTAGCGGGACTGAGGAGACCCAGTACTTC. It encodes CASSLRTSGTEETQYF.

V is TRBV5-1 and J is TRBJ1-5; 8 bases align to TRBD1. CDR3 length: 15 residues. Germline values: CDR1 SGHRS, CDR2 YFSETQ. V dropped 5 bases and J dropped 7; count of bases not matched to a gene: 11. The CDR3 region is CASSLQGGVGQPQHF. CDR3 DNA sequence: TGCGCCAGCAGTTTACAGGGGGGAGTCGGCCAGCCCCAGCATTTT.

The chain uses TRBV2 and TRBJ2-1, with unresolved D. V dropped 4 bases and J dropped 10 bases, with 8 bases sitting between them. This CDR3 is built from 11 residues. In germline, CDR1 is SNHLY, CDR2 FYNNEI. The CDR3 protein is CASSADSEQFF. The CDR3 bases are TGTGCCAGCAGTGCAGACTCAGAGCAGTTCTTC. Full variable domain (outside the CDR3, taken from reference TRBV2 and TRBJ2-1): EPEVTQTPSHQVTQMGQEVILRCVPISNHLYFYWYRQILGQKVEFLVSFYNNEISEKSEIFDDQFSVERPDGSNFTLKIRSTKLEDSAMYFCASSADSEQFFGPGTRLTVL.

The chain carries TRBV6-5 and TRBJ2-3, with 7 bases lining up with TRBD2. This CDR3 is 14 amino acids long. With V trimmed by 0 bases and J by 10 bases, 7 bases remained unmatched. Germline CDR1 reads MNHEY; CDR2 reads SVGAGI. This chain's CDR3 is CASSYSPGLRAQYF. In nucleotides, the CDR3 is TGTGCCAGCAGTTACTCGCCGGGACTAAGAGCGCAGTATTTT.

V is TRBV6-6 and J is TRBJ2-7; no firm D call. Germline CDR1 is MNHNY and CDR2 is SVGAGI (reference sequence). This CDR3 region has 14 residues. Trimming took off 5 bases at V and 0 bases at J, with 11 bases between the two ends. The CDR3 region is CASSAASSSYEQYF. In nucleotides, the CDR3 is TGTGCCAGCAGTGCAGCCAGCAGCTCCTACGAGCAGTACTTC.

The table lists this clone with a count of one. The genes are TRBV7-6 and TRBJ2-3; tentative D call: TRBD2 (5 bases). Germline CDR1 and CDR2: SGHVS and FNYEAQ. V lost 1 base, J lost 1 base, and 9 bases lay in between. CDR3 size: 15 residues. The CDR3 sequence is CASSLEFGGTDTQYF. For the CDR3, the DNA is TGTGCCAGCAGCTTAGAGTTCGGGGGCACAGATACGCAGTATTTT. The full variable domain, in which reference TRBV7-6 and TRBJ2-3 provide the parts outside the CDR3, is GAGVSQSPRYKVTKRGQDVALRCDPISGHVSLYWYRQALGQGPEFLTYFNYEAQQDKSGLPNDRFSAERPEGSISTLTIQRTEQRDSAMYRCASSLEFGGTDTQYFGPGTRLTVL.

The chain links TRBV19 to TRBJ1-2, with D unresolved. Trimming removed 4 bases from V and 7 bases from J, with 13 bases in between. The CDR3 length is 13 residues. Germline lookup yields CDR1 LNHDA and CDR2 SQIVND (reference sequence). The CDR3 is CASSTPFRVGYTF. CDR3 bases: TGTGCCAGTAGTACCCCCTTCCGGGTTGGCTACACCTTC. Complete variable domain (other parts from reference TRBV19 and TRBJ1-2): DGGITQSPKYLFRKEGQNVTLSCEQNLNHDAMYWYRQDPGQGLRLIYYSQIVNDFQKGDIAEGYSVSREKKESFPLTVTSAQKNPTAFYLCASSTPFRVGYTFGSGTRLTVV.

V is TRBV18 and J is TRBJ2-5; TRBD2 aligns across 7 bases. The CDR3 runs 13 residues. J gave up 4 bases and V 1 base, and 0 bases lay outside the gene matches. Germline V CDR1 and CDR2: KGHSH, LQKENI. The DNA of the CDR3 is TGTGCCAGCTCACCACTAGCGGGAGAGACCCAGTACTTC. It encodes CASSPLAGETQYF.